These 24 T cell receptor beta chains share one sample of origin, sequenced in a study of blood T cell repertoires in COVID-19 (TCRdb year 2020). Library preparation was by the immunoSEQ multiplex PCR assay. TCRdb provides this immuneACCESS table in a form limited to in-frame rearrangements. Some clones are lacking; in checked studies, under half of them reflect an unresolved V gene, and why the rest are absent is not known. The sample yields over 130,000 clones; 76% were counted once. Jointly, the top ten make up 3.5% to 5% of the sample. The sequencing sample was made of peripheral blood. The receptors here all came from a woman of 80 years or more with active or convalescent COVID-19.

The DNA for the CDR3 is TGCGCCAGCAGTCCTTCCGGGACAGGTTCCTACAATGAGCAGTTCTTC. Its protein is CASSPSGTGSYNEQFF. The J gene is TRBJ2-1, the V gene TRBV4-1, with 8 bases lining up with TRBD1. CDR1 and CDR2 from the germline V gene are MGHRA and YSYEKL. The CDR3 contains 16 residues. J gave up 1 base and V 6 bases, and 8 bases lay outside the gene matches.

This clone was counted a few times. CDR3 region: CAWSVSHNEQFF. Written as DNA, the CDR3 is TGTGCCTGGAGTGTAAGCCACAATGAGCAGTTCTTC. This chain links TRBV30 with TRBJ2-1; D gene uncertain. Between the trimmed V and J ends, which lost 0 bases and 5 bases, there was a span of 5 bases. CDR1 and CDR2 from the germline V gene are GTSNPN and SVGIG (reference sequence). CDR3 length equals 12 residues.

The chain employs TRBV18 and TRBJ2-7, with 10 bases matching TRBD1. The germline V gene encodes CDR1 KGHSH and CDR2 LQKENI. The V segment lost 3 bases and the J segment 4 bases; nucleotides outside the gene matches: 6. The CDR3 sequence is 15 residues long. CDR3 region: CASSPAGTGVYEQYF. DNA of the CDR3: TGTGCCAGCTCACCTGCCGGGACAGGGGTTTACGAGCAGTACTTC.

J is TRBJ2-3 and V is TRBV18; TRBD1 is a possible D gene (5 bases). The V end was cut by 2 bases, the J end by 4 bases, with 10 bases between. The CDR3 contains 14 residues. Germline V gene data show CDR1 as KGHSH and CDR2 as LQKENI. In nucleotides, the CDR3 is TGTGCCAGCTCACCAAGAGAAGGGGCAGATACGCAGTATTTT. Its translation: CASSPREGADTQYF.

This chain joins TRBV5-1 and TRBJ2-7; TRBD1 matches at 7 bases. The CDR3 totals 14 residues. Germline trimming cut 7 bases from V and 3 bases from J; bases unmatched to any gene: 10. CDR1 is SGHRS, CDR2 YFSETQ, per germline. CDR3 coding DNA: TGCGCCAGCTATAAGGACAGGAACAACTACGAGCAGTACTTC. Its protein is CASYKDRNNYEQYF.

The chain joins TRBV11-3 to TRBJ2-2, with D possibly matching TRBD1 (5 bases). The CDR3 loop spans 15 amino acids. CDR1 is SGHNT and CDR2 is YENEEA in the germline V gene. V was trimmed by 3 bases and J by 3 bases, leaving 11 bases between them. CDR3 in amino acids: CASSFWGTDTGELFF. The CDR3 DNA reads as TGTGCCAGCAGCTTCTGGGGCACCGACACCGGGGAGCTGTTTTTT.

The V and J genes are TRBV7-2 and TRBJ1-2; D not certain. Germline values: CDR1 SGHTA, CDR2 FQGNSA. V dropped 0 bases and J dropped 4 bases, with 15 bases sitting between them. CDR3 length: 16 amino acids. CDR3 in DNA: TGTGCCAGCAGCTTAGCGCCAGCGGAGGGCGGCTATGGCTACACCTTC. Translated: CASSLAPAEGGYGYTF.

This chain connects TRBV28 to TRBJ2-7, with 8 bases identical to TRBD2. The trim removed 3 bases at V and 6 bases at J, leaving 4 bases unmatched. CDR1 and CDR2 from the germline V gene are MDHEN and SYDVKM. CDR3 length equals 13 residues. The CDR3 bases are TGTGCCAGCAGTTTCGGGGGGGGAGGCGAGCAGTACTTC. It translates to CASSFGGGGEQYF.

This chain links TRBV2 with TRBJ1-4; maybe TRBD1 (6 bases). V shed 4 bases and J shed 5 bases, with 14 bases lying between them. The CDR3 has 15 amino acids. Germline V gene lookup returns CDR1 SNHLY and CDR2 FYNNEI. CDR3 in DNA: TGTGCCAGCAGTGTACGGACAGCAAAAAATGAAAAACTGTTTTTT. It translates to CASSVRTAKNEKLFF. Full variable domain (missing parts from reference TRBV2 and TRBJ1-4): EPEVTQTPSHQVTQMGQEVILRCVPISNHLYFYWYRQILGQKVEFLVSFYNNEISEKSEIFDDQFSVERPDGSNFTLKIRSTKLEDSAMYFCASSVRTAKNEKLFFGSGTQLSVL.

This sequence joins TRBV11-2 and TRBJ1-2; tentatively, D is TRBD1 (5 bases). Germline CDR1 and CDR2: SGHAT and FQNNGV. The CDR3 extends over 13 amino acids. V was pared by 3 bases and J by 3 bases, with 8 bases between. This CDR3 is CASSFQGDYGYTF. CDR3 nucleotides: TGTGCCAGCAGCTTCCAGGGTGACTATGGCTACACCTTC.

This rearrangement joins TRBV30 to TRBJ2-2; D gene unclear. Germline CDR1 and CDR2: GTSNPN and SVGIG (reference sequence). The V end was cut by 2 bases, the J end by 0 bases, with 7 bases between. The CDR3 covers 14 residues. In DNA, the CDR3 is TGTGCCTGGAGTTTCAGATCGAACACCGGGGAGCTGTTTTTT. It translates to CAWSFRSNTGELFF.

The chain is built from TRBV18 and TRBJ2-2; 7 nucleotides match TRBD1. The CDR3 sequence is 15 residues long. After removal of 4 bases from V and 5 bases from J, the junction contained 7 bases not matched to a gene. Germline V CDR1 and CDR2: KGHSH, LQKENI. The CDR3 loop is CASSQGQTKTGELFF. CDR3 nucleotides: TGTGCCAGCTCACAGGGACAGACAAAGACCGGGGAGCTGTTTTTT.

This clone was observed at least ten times. The rearrangement uses TRBV7-9 and TRBJ2-1; no definite D call. From germline, CDR1 is SEHNR and CDR2 FQNEAQ (reference sequence). The CDR3 totals 16 residues. Trimming pared 3 bases from V and 0 bases from J, leaving 12 bases between. The DNA for the CDR3 is TGTGCCAGCAGCTTCGTTCCGGGTCTCTCCTACAATGAGCAGTTCTTC. Translating it yields CASSFVPGLSYNEQFF.

The CDR3 sequence is CAITLSERGRSEAFF. DNA of the CDR3: TGTGCCATCACACTTAGCGAACGGGGAAGAAGTGAAGCTTTCTTT. The chain joins TRBV7-9 to TRBJ1-1; D gene ambiguous. The germline CDR1 and CDR2 sequences are SEHNR and FQNEAQ (reference sequence). This CDR3 comprises 15 residues. Trimming shortened V by 10 bases and J by 7 bases, and 25 bases separated the two germline ends.

The genes are TRBV12-3 or TRBV12-4 and TRBJ1-6; the match to TRBD1 covers 7 bases. This CDR3 spans 13 amino acids. J lost 10 bases, V lost 6 bases, and 6 bases had no gene match. The CDR3 reads CASRAGGLSPLHF. CDR3 in DNA: TGTGCCAGCAGGGCAGGGGGTTTGTCACCCCTCCACTTT.

CDR3 nucleotide sequence: TGTGCCAGCAGCCGATCCCGACAGGCGAACTATGGCTACACCTTC. This translates into CASSRSRQANYGYTF. The rearrangement links TRBV4-2 to TRBJ1-2; maybe TRBD1 (6 bases). The V gene lost 4 bases and the J gene lost 2 bases, with 14 bases spanning the gap. The germline CDR1 and CDR2 sequences are LGHNA and YNFKEQ. The CDR3 length is 15 residues.

Only a few counts were recorded for this clone. J is TRBJ2-1 and V is TRBV5-4; 9 bases line up with TRBD2. The CDR3 is 15 residues long. Germline values: CDR1 SGHNT, CDR2 YYREEE (reference sequence). The V gene end was trimmed by 0 bases and the J gene end by 5 bases; junction bases not matched to a gene: 3. CDR3 nucleotides: TGTGCCAGCAGCTTGGGCGGGGGGGCAAACAATGAGCAGTTCTTC. Amino acids: CASSLGGGANNEQFF.

This chain connects TRBV2 to TRBJ2-3; D is perhaps TRBD2 (7 bases). Between the trimmed V and J ends, which lost 4 bases and 2 bases, there was a span of 13 bases. The germline gives CDR1 SNHLY, CDR2 FYNNEI. CDR3 length equals 15 residues. For the CDR3, the DNA is TGTGCCAGCAGTGCCGAGGGGGGGCCCACAGATACGCAGTATTTT. It translates to CASSAEGGPTDTQYF.

The rearrangement links TRBV7-6 to TRBJ1-4, with D maybe TRBD1 (5 bases). Trimming cost V 6 bases and J 9 bases, with 14 bases left between them. Germline V gene data show CDR1 as SGHVS and CDR2 as FNYEAQ. This CDR3 has 13 amino acids. The CDR3 DNA reads TGTGCCAGCAGGGACAAGGCCACCCAAAAACTGTTTTTT. Translated, it gives CASRDKATQKLFF.

The chain employs TRBV6-5 and TRBJ1-5; D is undetermined. The germline CDR1 and CDR2 sequences are MNHEY and SVGAGI. There are 13 residues in the CDR3. The germline V and J ends were trimmed by 6 bases and 5 bases, with 11 bases remaining between them. Written as DNA, the CDR3 is TGTGCCAGCAGACCTCGTATAGATCAGCCCCAGCATTTT. It translates to CASRPRIDQPQHF.

This clone showed up just a few times. The chain employs TRBV4-2 and TRBJ2-3; TRBD2 agrees at 10 bases. The CDR3 consists of 17 residues. Looked up from germline, CDR1 is LGHNA and CDR2 is YNFKEQ. Losses at the gene ends were 3 bases for V and 4 bases for J; bases not matched to a gene: 10. The CDR3 nucleotides are TGTGCCAGCAGCCAGCTAGCGGGGGCCGCCCGCGCAGATACGCAGTATTTT. It specifies CASSQLAGAARADTQYF.

The rearrangement uses TRBV5-1 and TRBJ2-2; D possibly corresponds to TRBD2 (6 bases). Germline V lookup: CDR1 SGHRS, CDR2 YFSETQ. The CDR3 is 16 amino acids. The V end was cut by 0 bases, the J end by 7 bases, with 16 bases between. CDR3 sequence: CASSLGGQSGRGELFF. The CDR3 DNA reads as TGCGCCAGCAGCTTGGGGGGCCAGAGCGGGCGCGGGGAGCTGTTTTTT. Looking up the rest from reference TRBV5-1 and TRBJ2-2 gives the full variable domain: KAGVTQTPRYLIKTRGQQVTLSCSPISGHRSVSWYQQTPGQGLQFLFEYFSETQRNKGNFPGRFSGRQFSNSRSEMNVSTLELGDSALYLCASSLGGQSGRGELFFGEGSRLTVL.

The chain's CDR3 is CASSEGLQDPNTEAFF. The DNA of the CDR3 is TGTGCCAGCAGCGAAGGGCTACAGGACCCGAACACTGAAGCTTTCTTT. The rearrangement joins TRBV3-1 (or the pseudogene TRBV3-2) to TRBJ1-1, with a possible D match to TRBD1 (5 bases). The CDR3 consists of 16 residues. Trimming removed 5 bases from V and 1 base from J, with 17 bases in between. Germline-derived CDR1 and CDR2 are LGHDT and YNNKEL (reference sequence).

The chain couples TRBV7-9 to TRBJ1-3, with D possibly being TRBD1 (6 bases). Trimming removed 7 bases from V and 4 bases from J, with 29 bases in between. From germline, CDR1 is SEHNR and CDR2 FQNEAQ (reference sequence). CDR3 length equals 19 residues. The CDR3 nucleotides are TGTGCCAGCACCGACCAAAGCCCGGACAGCGTAACTCTGGGAAACACCATATATTTT. Its protein product is CASTDQSPDSVTLGNTIYF. The full variable domain, rest sourced from reference TRBV7-9 and TRBJ1-3, is DTGVSQNPRHKITKRGQNVTFRCDPISEHNRLYWYRQTLGQGPEFLTYFQNEAQLEKSRLLSDRFSAERPKGSFSTLEIQRTEQGDSAMYLCASTDQSPDSVTLGNTIYFGEGSWLTVV.